This TCR beta chain was documented in a study of cytomegalovirus exposure and HLA in healthy donors. Study at large: An early data release held 80 million or so unique TCRs from HLA-typed donors.

Findings and limits, study-wide: When a later analysis was performed, an Asian-associated ancestry cluster reportedly had fewer N-insertions than the approximately 690-donor mean. One variant, a missense change in DCLRE1C, was linked in a later analysis to TCR beta V- and J-gene trimming. Analysis performed later showed TCR beta chains linked to HLA being more clonally expanded than equally common others.

The PCR made use of 60 Vbeta and 13 Jbeta primers. Clones were read by immunoSEQ multiplex PCR, and TCRdb kept only the in-frame ones, dropping some. Of 130,000 to 150,000 clones detected, approximately 80% appear once; the ten largest clones hold about 4.7%. For this clone: What it binds is not known.

The sequencing input was PBMCs. The TCR was taken from a male donor in good health and CMV-seronegative.

The CDR3 DNA sequence: TGTGCCAGCCGGGACAGTAATTCACCCCTCCACTTT. Translation: CASRDSNSPLHF. The rearrangement uses TRBV2 and TRBJ1-6; 7 positions agree with TRBD1. After removal of 8 bases from V and 6 bases from J, the junction contained 1 base not matched to a gene. The CDR3 spans 12 residues. Germline CDR1 is SNHLY and CDR2 is FYNNEI.